This paragraph covers one T cell receptor beta chain sequence. Amplified regions were TCR beta CDR3 sequences from RNA transcripts. Carried out on the TCR CDR3, a first-round RT-PCR used the HTBI primer set. Each CDR3 protein gets one entry after TCRdb re-called the multiplex PCR reads with MiXCR. The table lists around 620,000 distinct CDR3 sequences, approximately 15% of them singletons, with less than 9% in the top ten. This sample stems from a study of T cells in Graves' hyperthyroidism and ophthalmopathy. Ophthalmopathy in the patients scored at least 3 on Clinical Activity Score and at least 4 on NOSPECS grade, lasting under 3 months. Sequenced input: blood. The TCR comes from a woman under 30 with Graves' ophthalmopathy.

CDR3 amino acids: CASSAGRGGSSYNEQFF. CDR3 DNA sequence: TGTGCCAGTAGCGCGGGCCGTGGCGGGAGCTCCTACAATGAGCAGTTCTTC. The V and J genes are TRBV19 and TRBJ2-1, with 7 bases that match TRBD2. V gave up 6 bases and J gave up 0 bases; unmatched junction bases: 11. From germline, CDR1 is LNHDA and CDR2 SQIVND (reference sequence). The CDR3 extends over 17 amino acids.